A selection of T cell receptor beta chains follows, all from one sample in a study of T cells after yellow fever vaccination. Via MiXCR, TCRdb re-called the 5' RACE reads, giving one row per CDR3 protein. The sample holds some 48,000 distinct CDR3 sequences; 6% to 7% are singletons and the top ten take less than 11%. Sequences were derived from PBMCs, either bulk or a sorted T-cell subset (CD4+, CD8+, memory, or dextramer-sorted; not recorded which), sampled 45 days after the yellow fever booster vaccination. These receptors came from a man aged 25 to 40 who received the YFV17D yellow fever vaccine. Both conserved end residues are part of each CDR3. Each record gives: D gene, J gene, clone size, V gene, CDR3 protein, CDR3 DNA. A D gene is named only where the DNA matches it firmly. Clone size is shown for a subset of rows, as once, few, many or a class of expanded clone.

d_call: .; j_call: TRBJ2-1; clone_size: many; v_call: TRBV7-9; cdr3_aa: CASSLVVNEQFF; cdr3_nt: TGTGCCAGCAGCTTGGTAGTCAATGAGCAGTTCTTC
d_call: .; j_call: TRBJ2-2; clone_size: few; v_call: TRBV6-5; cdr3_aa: CASSYARTNTGELFF; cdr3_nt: TGTGCCAGCAGTTACGCTCGGACGAACACCGGGGAGCTGTTTTTT
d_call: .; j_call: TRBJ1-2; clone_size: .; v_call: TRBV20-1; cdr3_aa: CSASLIAKYGYTF; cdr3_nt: TGCAGTGCTAGTCTGATAGCTAAATATGGCTACACCTTC
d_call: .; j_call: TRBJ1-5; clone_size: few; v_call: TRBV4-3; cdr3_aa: CASSQDLGRLQPQHF; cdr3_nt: TGCGCCAGCAGCCAAGATTTAGGCCGGCTTCAGCCCCAGCATTTT
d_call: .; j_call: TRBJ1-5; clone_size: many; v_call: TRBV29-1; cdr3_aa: CSVGGQVDQPQHF; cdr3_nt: TGCAGCGTTGGGGGGCAGGTCGATCAGCCCCAGCATTTT
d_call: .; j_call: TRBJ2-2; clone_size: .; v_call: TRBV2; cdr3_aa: CASSVLDKLFF; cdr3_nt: TGTGCCAGCAGTGTCTTGGACAAACTGTTTTTT
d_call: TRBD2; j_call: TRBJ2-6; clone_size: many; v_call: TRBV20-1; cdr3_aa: CSARAPAGVPGANVLTF; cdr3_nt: TGCAGTGCTAGAGCGCCAGCGGGAGTCCCCGGGGCCAACGTCCTGACTTTC
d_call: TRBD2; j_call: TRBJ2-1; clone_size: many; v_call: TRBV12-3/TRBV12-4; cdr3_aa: CASSSGTSGFNEQFF; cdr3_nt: TGTGCCAGCAGTTCCGGGACTAGCGGTTTCAATGAGCAGTTCTTC
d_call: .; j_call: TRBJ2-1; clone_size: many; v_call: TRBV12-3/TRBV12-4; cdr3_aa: CASSLAAGGGQQFF; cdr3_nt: TGTGCCAGCAGTTTAGCGGCCGGGGGCGGGCAGCAGTTCTTC
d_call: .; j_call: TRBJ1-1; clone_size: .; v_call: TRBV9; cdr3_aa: CASSVAPPGRYTEAFF; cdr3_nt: TGTGCCAGCAGCGTAGCCCCGCCAGGGAGATACACTGAAGCTTTCTTT
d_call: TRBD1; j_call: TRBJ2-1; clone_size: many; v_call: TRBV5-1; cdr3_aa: CASSSPRTGDNEQFF; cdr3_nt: TGCGCCAGCAGCTCACCTAGGACAGGAGACAATGAGCAGTTCTTC
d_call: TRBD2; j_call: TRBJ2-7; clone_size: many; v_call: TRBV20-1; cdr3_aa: CSARDTSGSIYEQYF; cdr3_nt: TGCAGTGCTAGAGATACTAGCGGGAGTATCTACGAGCAGTACTTC
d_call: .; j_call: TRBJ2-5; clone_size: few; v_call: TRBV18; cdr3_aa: CASRRQVGPETQYF; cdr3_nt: TGTGCCAGTCGGCGACAGGTTGGGCCGGAGACCCAGTACTTC
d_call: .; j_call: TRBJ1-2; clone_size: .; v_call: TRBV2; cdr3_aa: CASRGPNYGYTF; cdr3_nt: TGTGCCAGCAGGGGGCCTAACTATGGCTACACCTTC
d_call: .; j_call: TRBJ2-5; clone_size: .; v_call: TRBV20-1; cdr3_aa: CSARDDRSQETQYF; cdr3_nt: TGCAGTGCTAGAGACGACAGGTCGCAAGAGACCCAGTACTTC
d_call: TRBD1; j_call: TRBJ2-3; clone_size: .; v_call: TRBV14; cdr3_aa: CASSRRTGDSSTDTQYF; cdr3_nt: TGTGCCAGCAGCCGCCGGACAGGCGACTCTAGCACAGATACGCAGTATTTT